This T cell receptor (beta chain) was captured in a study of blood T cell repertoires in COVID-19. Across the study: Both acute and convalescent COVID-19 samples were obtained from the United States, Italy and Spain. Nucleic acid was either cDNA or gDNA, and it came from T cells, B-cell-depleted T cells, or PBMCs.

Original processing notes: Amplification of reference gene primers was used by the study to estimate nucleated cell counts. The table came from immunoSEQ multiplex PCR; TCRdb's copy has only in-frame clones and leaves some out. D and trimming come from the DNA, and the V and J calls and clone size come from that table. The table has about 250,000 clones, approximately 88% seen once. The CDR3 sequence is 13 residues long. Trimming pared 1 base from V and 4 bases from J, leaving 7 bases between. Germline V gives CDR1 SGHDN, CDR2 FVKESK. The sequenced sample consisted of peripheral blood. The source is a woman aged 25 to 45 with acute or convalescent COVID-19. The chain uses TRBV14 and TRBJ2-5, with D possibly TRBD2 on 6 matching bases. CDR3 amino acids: CASSQVGGETQYF. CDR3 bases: TGTGCCAGCAGCCAAGTGGGGGGAGAGACCCAGTACTTC. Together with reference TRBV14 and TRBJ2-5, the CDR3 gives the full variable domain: EAGVTQFPSHSVIEKGQTVTLRCDPISGHDNLYWYRRVMGKEIKFLLHFVKESKQDESGMPNNRFLAERTGGTYSTLKVQPAELEDSGVYFCASSQVGGETQYFGPGTRLLVL.